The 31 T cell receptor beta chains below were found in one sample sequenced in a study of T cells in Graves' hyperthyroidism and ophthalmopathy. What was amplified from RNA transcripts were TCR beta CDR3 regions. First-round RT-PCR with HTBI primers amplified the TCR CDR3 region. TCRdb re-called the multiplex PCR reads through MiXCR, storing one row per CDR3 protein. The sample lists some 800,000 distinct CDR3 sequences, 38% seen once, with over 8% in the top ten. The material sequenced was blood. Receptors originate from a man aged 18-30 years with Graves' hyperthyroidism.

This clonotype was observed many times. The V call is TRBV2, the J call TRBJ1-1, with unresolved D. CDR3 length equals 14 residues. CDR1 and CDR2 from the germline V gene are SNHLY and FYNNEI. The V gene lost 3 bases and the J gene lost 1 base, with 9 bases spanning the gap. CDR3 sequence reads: CASSDKSWNTEAFF. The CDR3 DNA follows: TGTGCCAGCAGTGATAAGAGCTGGAACACTGAAGCTTTCTTT.

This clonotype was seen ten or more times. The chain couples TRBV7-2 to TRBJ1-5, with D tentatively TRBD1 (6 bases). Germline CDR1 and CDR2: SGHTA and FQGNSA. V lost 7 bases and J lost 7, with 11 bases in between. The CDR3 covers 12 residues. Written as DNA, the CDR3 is TGTGCCAGCACAAAACAGGGACAGCCCCAGCATTTT. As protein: CASTKQGQPQHF.

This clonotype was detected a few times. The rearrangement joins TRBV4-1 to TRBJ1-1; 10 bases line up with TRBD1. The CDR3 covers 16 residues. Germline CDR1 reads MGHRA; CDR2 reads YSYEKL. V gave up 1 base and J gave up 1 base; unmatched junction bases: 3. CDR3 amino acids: CASSQGQGAGNTEAFF. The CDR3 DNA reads TGCGCCAGCAGCCAAGGACAGGGGGCAGGGAACACTGAAGCTTTCTTT.

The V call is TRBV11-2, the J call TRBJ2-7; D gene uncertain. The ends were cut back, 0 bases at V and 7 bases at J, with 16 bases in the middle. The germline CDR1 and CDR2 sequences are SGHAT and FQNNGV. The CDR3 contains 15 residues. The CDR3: CASSLDWSSNEEQYF. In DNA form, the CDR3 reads TGTGCCAGCAGCTTAGACTGGTCGAGTAATGAGGAGCAGTACTTC.

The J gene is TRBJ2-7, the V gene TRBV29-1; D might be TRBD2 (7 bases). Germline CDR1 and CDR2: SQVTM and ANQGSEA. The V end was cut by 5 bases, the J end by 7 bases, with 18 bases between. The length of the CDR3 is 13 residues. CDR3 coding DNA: TGCAGCGTTACCAGGGAGGGGGTAGGGGAGCAGTACTTC. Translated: CSVTREGVGEQYF.

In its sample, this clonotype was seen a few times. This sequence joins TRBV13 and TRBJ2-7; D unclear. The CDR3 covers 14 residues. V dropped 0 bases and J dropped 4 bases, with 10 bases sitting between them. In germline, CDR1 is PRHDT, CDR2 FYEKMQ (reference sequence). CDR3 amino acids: CASSLGHGDYEQYF. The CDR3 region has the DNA TGTGCCAGCAGCTTAGGTCACGGAGATTACGAGCAGTACTTC.

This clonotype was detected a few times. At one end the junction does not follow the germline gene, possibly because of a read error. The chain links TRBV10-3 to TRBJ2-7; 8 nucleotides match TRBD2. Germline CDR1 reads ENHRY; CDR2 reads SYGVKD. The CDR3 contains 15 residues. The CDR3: CASSYPGLVAYEQYF. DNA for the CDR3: TGTGCCAGCAGTTACCCGGGACTAGTTGCCTACGAGCAGTACTTC.

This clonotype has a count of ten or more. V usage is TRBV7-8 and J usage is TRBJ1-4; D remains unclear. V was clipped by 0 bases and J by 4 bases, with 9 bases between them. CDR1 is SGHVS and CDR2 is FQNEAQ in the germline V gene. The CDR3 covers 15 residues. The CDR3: CASSLAVVINEKLFF. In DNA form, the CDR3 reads TGTGCCAGCAGCTTAGCTGTGGTTATTAATGAAAAACTGTTTTTT.

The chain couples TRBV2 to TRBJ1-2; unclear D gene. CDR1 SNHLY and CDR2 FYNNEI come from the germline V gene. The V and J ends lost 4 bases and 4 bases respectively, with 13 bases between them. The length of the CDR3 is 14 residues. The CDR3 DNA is TGTGCCAGCAGTGTGGTGGACGGCAGCTATGGCTACACCTTC. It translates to CASSVVDGSYGYTF.

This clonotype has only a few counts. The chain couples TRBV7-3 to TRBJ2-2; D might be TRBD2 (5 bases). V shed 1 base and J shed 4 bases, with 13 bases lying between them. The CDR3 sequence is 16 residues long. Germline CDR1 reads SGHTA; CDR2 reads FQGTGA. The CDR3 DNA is TGTGCCAGCAGCTTAATAGGCAGGACTTCCACCGGGGAGCTGTTTTTT. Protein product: CASSLIGRTSTGELFF. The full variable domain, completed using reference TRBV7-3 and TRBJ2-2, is GAGVSQTPSNKVTEKGKYVELRCDPISGHTALYWYRQSLGQGPEFLIYFQGTGAADDSGLPNDRFFAVRPEGSVSTLKIQRTERGDSAVYLCASSLIGRTSTGELFFGEGSRLTVL.

CDR3 sequence: CSASSAGGYQETQYF. The CDR3 coding sequence is TGCAGTGCTAGTTCAGCGGGGGGGTACCAAGAGACCCAGTACTTC. The V gene is TRBV20-1, the J gene TRBJ2-5, with 10 positions matching TRBD2. Germline CDR1 and CDR2: DFQATT and SNEGSKA (reference sequence). J lost 0 bases, V lost 3 bases, and 4 bases had no gene match. The CDR3 is made up of 15 amino acids.

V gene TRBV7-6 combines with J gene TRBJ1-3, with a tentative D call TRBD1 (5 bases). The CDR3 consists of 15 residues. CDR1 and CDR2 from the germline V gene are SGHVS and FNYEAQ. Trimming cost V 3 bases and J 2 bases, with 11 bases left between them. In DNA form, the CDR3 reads TGTGCCAGCAGCTTCGAGGGGAGGACTGGAAACACCATATATTTT. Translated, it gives CASSFEGRTGNTIYF.

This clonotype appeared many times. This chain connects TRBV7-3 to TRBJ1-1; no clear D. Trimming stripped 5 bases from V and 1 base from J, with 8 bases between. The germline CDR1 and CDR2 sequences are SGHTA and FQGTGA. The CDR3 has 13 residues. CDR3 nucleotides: TGTGCCAGCAGCGGTGACACGAACACTGAAGCTTTCTTT. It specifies CASSGDTNTEAFF.

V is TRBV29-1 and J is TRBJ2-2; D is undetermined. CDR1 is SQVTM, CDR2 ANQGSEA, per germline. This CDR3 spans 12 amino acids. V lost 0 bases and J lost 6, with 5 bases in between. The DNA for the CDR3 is TGCAGCGTTGAAGATCGGCCCGGGGAGCTGTTTTTT. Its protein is CSVEDRPGELFF.

The CDR3: CSAAGTGDTGELFF. The CDR3 DNA reads as TGCAGTGCTGCCGGGACAGGGGACACCGGGGAGCTGTTTTTT. The rearrangement links TRBV20-1 to TRBJ2-2, with TRBD1 matching over 10 bases. CDR3 length equals 14 residues. V shed 5 bases and J 3 bases; nucleotides not matched to a gene: 3. The germline gives CDR1 DFQATT, CDR2 SNEGSKA (reference sequence).

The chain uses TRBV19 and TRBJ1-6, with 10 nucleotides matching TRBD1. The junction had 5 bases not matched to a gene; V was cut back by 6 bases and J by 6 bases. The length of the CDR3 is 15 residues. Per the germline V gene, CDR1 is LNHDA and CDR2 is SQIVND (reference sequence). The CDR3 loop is CASRMGQGINSPLHF. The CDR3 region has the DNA TGTGCCAGTAGAATGGGACAGGGGATTAATTCACCCCTCCACTTT.

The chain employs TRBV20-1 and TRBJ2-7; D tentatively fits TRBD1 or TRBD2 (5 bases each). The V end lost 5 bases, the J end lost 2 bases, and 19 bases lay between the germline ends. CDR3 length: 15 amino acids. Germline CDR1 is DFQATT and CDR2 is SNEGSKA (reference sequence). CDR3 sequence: CSAGSKAGTPYEQYF. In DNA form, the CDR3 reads TGCAGTGCTGGGTCCAAGGCCGGGACCCCCTACGAGCAGTACTTC.

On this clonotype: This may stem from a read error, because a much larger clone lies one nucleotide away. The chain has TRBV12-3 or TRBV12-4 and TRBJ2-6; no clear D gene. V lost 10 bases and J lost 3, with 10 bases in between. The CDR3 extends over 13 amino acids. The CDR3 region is CATGRHGANVLTF. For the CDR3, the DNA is TGTGCCACCGGCCGGCATGGGGCCAACGTCCTGACTTTC.

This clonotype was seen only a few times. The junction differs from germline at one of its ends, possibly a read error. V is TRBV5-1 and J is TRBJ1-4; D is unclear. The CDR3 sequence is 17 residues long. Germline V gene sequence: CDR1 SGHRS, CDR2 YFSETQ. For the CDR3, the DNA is TGTGCCAGCAGCTTAGATCTTCAGGCAGGCGTTAATGAAAAACTGTTTTTT. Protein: CASSLDLQAGVNEKLFF.

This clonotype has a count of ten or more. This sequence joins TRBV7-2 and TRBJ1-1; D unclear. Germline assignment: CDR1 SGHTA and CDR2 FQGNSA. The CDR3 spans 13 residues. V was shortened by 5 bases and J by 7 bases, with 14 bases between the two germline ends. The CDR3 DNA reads TGTGCCAGCAGCCTCCTGCTGCGTAGTGAAGCTTTCTTT. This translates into CASSLLLRSEAFF.

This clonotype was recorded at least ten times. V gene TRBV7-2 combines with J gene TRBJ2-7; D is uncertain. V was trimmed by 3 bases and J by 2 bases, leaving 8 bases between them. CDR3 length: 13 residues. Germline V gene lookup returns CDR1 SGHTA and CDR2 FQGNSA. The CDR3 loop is CASSFSVTYEQYF. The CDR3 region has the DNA TGTGCCAGCAGCTTCTCTGTCACCTACGAGCAGTACTTC.

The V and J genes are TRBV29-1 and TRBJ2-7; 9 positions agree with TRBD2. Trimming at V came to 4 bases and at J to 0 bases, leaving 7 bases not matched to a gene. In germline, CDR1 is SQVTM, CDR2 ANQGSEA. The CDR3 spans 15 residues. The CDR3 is CSVAVAGDPSYEQYF. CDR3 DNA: TGCAGCGTTGCTGTAGCGGGGGATCCCTCCTACGAGCAGTACTTC.

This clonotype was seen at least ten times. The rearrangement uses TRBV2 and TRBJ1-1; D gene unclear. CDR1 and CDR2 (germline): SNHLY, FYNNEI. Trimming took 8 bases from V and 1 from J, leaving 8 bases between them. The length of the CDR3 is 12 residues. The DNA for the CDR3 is TGTGCCAGCCTGTTTCGGAACACTGAAGCTTTCTTT. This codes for CASLFRNTEAFF.

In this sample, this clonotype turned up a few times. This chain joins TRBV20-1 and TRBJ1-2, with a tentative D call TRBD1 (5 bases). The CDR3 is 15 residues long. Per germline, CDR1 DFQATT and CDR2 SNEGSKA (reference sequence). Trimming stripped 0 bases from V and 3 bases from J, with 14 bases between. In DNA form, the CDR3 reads TGCAGTGCTAGAGATCTATCCGGGGCCGACTATGGCTACACCTTC. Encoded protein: CSARDLSGADYGYTF.

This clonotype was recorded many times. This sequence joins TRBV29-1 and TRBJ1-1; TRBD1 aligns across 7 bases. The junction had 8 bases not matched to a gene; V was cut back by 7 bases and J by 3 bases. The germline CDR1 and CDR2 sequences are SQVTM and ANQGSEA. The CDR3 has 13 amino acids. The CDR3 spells CSGSQGIDTEAFF. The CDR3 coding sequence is TGCAGCGGCTCACAGGGGATTGACACTGAAGCTTTCTTT.

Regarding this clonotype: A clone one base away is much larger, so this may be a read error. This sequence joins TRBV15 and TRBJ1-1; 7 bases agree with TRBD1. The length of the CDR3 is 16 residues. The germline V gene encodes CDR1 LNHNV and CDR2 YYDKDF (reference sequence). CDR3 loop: CATSGDPTGLITEAFF. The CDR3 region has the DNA TGTGCCACCAGCGGAGACCCGACAGGGCTAATCACTGAAGCTTTCTTT.

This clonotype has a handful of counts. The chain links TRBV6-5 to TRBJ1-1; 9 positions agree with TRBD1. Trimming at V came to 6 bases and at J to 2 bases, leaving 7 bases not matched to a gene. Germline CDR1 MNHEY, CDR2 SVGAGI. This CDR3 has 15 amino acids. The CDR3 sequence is CASSITGGVNTEAFF. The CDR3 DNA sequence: TGTGCCAGCAGCATTACAGGGGGCGTTAACACTGAAGCTTTCTTT.

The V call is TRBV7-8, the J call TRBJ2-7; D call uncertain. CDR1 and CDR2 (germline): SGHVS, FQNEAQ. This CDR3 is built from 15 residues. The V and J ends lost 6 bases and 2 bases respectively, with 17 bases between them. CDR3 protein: CASSSRSTVAYEQYF. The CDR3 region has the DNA TGTGCCAGCAGTTCCCGGTCGACTGTCGCCTACGAGCAGTACTTC.

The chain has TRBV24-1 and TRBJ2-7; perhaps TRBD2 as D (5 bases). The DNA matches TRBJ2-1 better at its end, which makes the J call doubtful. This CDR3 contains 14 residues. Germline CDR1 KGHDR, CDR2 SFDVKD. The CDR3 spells CATSAPAGDNEQFF. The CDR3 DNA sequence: TGTGCCACCAGTGCCCCCGCCGGGGACAATGAGCAGTTCTTC.

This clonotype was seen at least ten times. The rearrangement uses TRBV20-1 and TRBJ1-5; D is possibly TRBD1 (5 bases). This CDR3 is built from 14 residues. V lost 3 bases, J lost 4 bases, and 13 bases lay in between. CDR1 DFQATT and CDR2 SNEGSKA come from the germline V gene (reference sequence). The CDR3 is CSASPRAGNQPQHF. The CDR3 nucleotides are TGCAGTGCTAGTCCCCGGGCAGGGAATCAGCCCCAGCATTTT.

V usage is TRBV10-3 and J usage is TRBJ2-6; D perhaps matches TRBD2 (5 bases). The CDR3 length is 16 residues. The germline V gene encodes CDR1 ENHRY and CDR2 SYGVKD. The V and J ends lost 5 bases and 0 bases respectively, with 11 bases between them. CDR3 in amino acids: CAISLPGSSGANVLTF. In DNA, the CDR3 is TGTGCCATCAGTCTCCCGGGGAGCTCTGGGGCCAACGTCCTGACTTTC.